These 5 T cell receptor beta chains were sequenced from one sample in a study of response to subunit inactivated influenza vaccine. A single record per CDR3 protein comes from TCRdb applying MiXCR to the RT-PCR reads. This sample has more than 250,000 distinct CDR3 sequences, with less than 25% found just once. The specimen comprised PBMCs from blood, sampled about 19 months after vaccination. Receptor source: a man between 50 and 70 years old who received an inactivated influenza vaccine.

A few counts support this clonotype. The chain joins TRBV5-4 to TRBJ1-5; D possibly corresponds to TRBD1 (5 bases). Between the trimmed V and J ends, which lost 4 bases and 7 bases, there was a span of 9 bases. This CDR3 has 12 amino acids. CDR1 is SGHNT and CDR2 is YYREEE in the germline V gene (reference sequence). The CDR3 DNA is TGTGCCAGCAGCAGAGACAGACAGCCCCAGCATTTT. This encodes CASSRDRQPQHF.

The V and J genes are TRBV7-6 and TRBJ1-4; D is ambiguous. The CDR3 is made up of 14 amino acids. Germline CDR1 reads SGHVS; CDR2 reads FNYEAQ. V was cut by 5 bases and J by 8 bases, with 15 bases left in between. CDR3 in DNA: TGTGCCAGCAGCCGTTCCGCGCTGAGAGAAAAACTGTTTTTT. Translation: CASSRSALREKLFF.

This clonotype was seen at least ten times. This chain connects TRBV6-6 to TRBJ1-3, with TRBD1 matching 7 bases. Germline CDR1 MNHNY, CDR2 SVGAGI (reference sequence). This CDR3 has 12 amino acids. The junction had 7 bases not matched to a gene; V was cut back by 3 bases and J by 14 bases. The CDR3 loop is CASSYLGDSVYF. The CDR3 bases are TGTGCCAGCAGTTATCTCGGGGACAGCGTATATTTT.

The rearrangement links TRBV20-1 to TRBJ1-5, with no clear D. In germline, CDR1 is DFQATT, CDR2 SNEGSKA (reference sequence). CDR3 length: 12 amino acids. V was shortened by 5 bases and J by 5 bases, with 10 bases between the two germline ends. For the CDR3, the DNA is TGCAGTGCTTCACGGTCCGATCAGCCCCAGCATTTT. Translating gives CSASRSDQPQHF.

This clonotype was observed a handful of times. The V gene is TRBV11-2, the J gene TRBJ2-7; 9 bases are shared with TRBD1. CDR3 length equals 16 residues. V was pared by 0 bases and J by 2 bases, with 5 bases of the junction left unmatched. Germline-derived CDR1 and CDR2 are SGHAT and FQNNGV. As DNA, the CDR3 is TGTGCCAGCAGCTTAGATCTTGGGACAGGGACCTACGAGCAGTACTTC. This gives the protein CASSLDLGTGTYEQYF. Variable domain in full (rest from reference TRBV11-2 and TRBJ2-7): EAGVAQSPRYKIIEKRQSVAFWCNPISGHATLYWYQQILGQGPKLLIQFQNNGVVDDSQLPKDRFSAERLKGVDSTLKIQPAKLEDSAVYLCASSLDLGTGTYEQYFGPGTRLTVT.